The clone carrying this T cell receptor (beta chain) has just one count. The data were produced by immunoSEQ multiplex PCR, yet TCRdb's version contains in-frame clones alone and is incomplete. The profile shows several thousand clones, under 90% of them singletons. The source of the sample is a study of T cell changes during pregnancy in multiple sclerosis. The clonotype originates from a female donor in good health, enrolled as a control in a pregnancy study. Material: CD8+ T cells from peripheral blood mononuclear cells, obtained in the first trimester of pregnancy.

The CDR3 reads CASSQDGGTGEAEAFF. CDR3 DNA: TGCGCCAGCAGCCAAGATGGGGGGACAGGGGAAGCTGAAGCTTTCTTT. The V call is TRBV4-3, the J call TRBJ1-1; 10 bases agree with TRBD1. Germline V gene data show CDR1 as LGHNA and CDR2 as YSLEER. With 0 bases clipped from V and 6 bases from J, the junction kept 7 bases outside the gene matches. This CDR3 is 16 amino acids long.